These 5 T cell receptor beta chains were all obtained from the same sample, sequenced in a study of OX40 agonist ivuxolimab in advanced cancers. The repertoire was sequenced with immunoSEQ multiplex PCR; TCRdb's copy has only in-frame clones and lacks some. The sample lists more than 11,000 clones; over 75% were seen once. The sequenced sample was CD4+ or CD8+ T cells sorted from blood, obtained in a trial of the OX40 agonist ivuxolimab. All receptors derive from an adult with an advanced solid tumor such as melanoma, head and neck, liver or kidney cancer.

This chain uses TRBV25-1 with TRBJ2-1; D might be TRBD2 (6 bases). Trimming shortened V by 2 bases and J by 1 base, and 18 bases separated the two germline ends. The CDR3 spans 18 residues. In germline, CDR1 is MGHDK, CDR2 SYGVNS. The DNA of the CDR3 is TGTGCCAGCAGTGAAAGAGTGGTCGGGAGAGCGTCCTACAATGAGCAGTTCTTC. Residues: CASSERVVGRASYNEQFF.

This clone was detected once. The V gene is TRBV27, the J gene TRBJ2-1; 9 positions match TRBD1. The V gene end was trimmed by 2 bases and the J gene end by 3 bases; junction bases not matched to a gene: 8. This CDR3 contains 17 residues. Germline V CDR1 and CDR2: MNHEY, SMNVEV (reference sequence). As DNA, the CDR3 is TGTGCCAGCAGTTTAGGACAGGGGCTAACCCTCTACAATGAGCAGTTCTTC. Protein: CASSLGQGLTLYNEQFF.

The chain recombines TRBV6-5 with TRBJ2-7; D is ambiguous. V was cut by 2 bases and J by 2 bases, with 10 bases left in between. This CDR3 has 14 residues. In germline, CDR1 is MNHEY, CDR2 SVGAGI. The CDR3 region is CASSYGSVAYEQYF. For the CDR3, the DNA is TGTGCCAGCAGTTACGGGTCAGTAGCCTACGAGCAGTACTTC.

The V gene is TRBV9, the J gene TRBJ2-3; 11 bases map to TRBD2. Germline CDR1 and CDR2: SGDLS and YYNGEE. Unmatched junction bases numbered 7, after V lost 0 bases and J lost 4 bases. The CDR3 totals 17 residues. The CDR3 is CASSVAKSSGRPDTQYF. The DNA for the CDR3 is TGTGCCAGCAGCGTAGCTAAGTCTAGCGGGAGGCCAGATACGCAGTATTTT.

The rearrangement joins TRBV6-1 to TRBJ2-1; D uncertain. With 2 bases removed from V and 6 bases from J, the gap between germline ends came to 11 bases. Looked up from germline, CDR1 is MNHNS and CDR2 is SASEGT. This CDR3 contains 14 residues. CDR3: CASSEWGGFNEQFF. The CDR3 DNA sequence: TGTGCCAGCAGTGAATGGGGTGGATTCAATGAGCAGTTCTTC.